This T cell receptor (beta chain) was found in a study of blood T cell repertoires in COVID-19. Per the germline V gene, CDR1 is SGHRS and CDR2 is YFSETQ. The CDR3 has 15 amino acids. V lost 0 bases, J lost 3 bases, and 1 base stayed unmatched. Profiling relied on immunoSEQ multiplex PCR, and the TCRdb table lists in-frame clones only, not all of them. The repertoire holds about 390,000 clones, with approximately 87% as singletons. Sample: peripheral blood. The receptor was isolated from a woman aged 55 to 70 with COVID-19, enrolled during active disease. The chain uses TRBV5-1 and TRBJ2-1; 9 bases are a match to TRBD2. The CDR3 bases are TGCGCCAGCAGCTTGGGCGGGGGGGGCTACAATGAGCAGTTCTTC. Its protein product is CASSLGGGGYNEQFF.